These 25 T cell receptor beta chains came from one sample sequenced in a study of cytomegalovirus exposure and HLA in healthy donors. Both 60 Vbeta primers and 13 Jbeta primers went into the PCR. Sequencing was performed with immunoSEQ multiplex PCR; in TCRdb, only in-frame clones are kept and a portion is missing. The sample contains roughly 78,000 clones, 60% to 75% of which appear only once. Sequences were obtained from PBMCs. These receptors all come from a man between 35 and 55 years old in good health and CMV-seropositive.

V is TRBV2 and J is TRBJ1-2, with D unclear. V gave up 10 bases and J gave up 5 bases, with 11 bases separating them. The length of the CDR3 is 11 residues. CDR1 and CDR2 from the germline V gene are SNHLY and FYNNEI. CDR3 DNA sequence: TGTGCCACTAAACGTCCGTATGGCTACACCTTC. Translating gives CATKRPYGYTF.

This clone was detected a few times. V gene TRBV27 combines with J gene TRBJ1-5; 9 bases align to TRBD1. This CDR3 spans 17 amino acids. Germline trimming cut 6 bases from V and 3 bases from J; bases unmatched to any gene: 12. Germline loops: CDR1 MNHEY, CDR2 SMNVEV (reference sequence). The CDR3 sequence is CASSPGQGGIDNQPQHF. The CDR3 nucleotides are TGTGCCAGCAGCCCGGGACAGGGCGGTATAGACAATCAGCCCCAGCATTTT.

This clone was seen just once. The CDR3 protein is CASSYTRGQGRETQYF. In nucleotides, the CDR3 is TGTGCCAGCAGTTACACCCGAGGACAGGGAAGGGAGACCCAGTACTTC. This sequence joins TRBV6-6 and TRBJ2-5, with 8 bases identical to TRBD1. The CDR3 is 16 residues long. The germline V gene encodes CDR1 MNHNY and CDR2 SVGAGI (reference sequence). V lost 2 bases to trimming and J lost 5 bases; unmatched junction nucleotides: 10.

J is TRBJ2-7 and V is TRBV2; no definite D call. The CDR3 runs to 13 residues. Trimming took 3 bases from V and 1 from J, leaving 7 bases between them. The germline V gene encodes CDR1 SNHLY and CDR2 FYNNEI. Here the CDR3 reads CASSDDSSYEQYF. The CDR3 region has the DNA TGTGCCAGCAGTGATGACTCTTCCTACGAGCAGTACTTC.

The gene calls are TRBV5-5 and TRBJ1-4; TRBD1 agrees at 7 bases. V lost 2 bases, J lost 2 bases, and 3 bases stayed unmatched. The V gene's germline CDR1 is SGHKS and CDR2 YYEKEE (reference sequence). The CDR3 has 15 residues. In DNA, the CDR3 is TGTGCCAGCAGCTTAAAGGGGGCTACTAATGAAAAACTGTTTTTT. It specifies CASSLKGATNEKLFF.

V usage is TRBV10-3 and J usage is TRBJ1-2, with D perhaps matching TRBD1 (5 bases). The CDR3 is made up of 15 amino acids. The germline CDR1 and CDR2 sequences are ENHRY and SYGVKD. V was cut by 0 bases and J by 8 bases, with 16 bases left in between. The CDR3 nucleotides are TGTGCCATCAGTGAGTCCGACCAGGGCGGGGACGGCTACACCTTC. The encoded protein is CAISESDQGGDGYTF.

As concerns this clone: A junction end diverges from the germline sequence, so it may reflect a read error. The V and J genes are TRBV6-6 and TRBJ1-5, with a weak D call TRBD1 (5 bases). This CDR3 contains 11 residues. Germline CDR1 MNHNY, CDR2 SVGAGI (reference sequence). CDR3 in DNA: TGTGCCAGCAGTTCCAAGGGGCCTATAGATTTT. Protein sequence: CASSSKGPIDF.

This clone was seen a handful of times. The CDR3 here is CASSLDSRNEQFF. CDR3 DNA sequence: TGCGCCAGCAGCTTGGACAGTAGAAATGAGCAGTTCTTC. V usage is TRBV5-1 and J usage is TRBJ2-1; D remains unclear. The germline V gene encodes CDR1 SGHRS and CDR2 YFSETQ. The length of the CDR3 is 13 residues. V was shortened by 0 bases and J by 7 bases, with 8 bases between the two germline ends.

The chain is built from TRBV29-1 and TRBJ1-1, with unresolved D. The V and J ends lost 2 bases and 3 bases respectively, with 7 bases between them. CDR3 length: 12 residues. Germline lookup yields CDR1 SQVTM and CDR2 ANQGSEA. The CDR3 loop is CSVEHKYTEAFF. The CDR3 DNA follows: TGCAGCGTTGAACACAAATACACTGAAGCTTTCTTT.

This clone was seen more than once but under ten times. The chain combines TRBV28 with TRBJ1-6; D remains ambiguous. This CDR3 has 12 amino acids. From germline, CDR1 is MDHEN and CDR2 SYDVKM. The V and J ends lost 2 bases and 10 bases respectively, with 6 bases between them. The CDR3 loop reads CASSLKHSPLHF. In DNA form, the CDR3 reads TGTGCCAGCAGTTTAAAGCACTCACCCCTCCACTTT.

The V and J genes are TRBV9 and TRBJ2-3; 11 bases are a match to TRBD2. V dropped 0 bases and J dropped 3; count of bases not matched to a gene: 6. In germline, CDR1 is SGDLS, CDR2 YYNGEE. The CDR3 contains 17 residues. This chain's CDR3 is CASSVEASGGITDTQYF. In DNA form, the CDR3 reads TGTGCCAGCAGCGTAGAGGCTAGCGGGGGGATAACAGATACGCAGTATTTT.

The DNA of the CDR3 is TGTGCCAGCAGTTTCCCCGGACAGCGCAGCTCCTACGAGCAGTACTTC. This codes for CASSFPGQRSSYEQYF. J is TRBJ2-7 and V is TRBV28; D possibly corresponds to TRBD1 (6 bases). Germline CDR1 is MDHEN and CDR2 is SYDVKM. V was pared by 3 bases and J by 0 bases, with 15 bases between. CDR3 length: 16 residues.

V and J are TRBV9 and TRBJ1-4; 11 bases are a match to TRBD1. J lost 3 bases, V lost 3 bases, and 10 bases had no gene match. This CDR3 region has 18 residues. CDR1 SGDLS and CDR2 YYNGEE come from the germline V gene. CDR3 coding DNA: TGTGCCAGCAGCGGAGGACAGGGGGCAGAGGGGTCTAATGAAAAACTGTTTTTT. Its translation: CASSGGQGAEGSNEKLFF.

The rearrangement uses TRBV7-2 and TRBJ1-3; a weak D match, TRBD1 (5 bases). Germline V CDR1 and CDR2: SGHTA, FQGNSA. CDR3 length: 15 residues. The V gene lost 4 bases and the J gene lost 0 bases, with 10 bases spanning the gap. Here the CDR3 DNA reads TGTGCCAGCAGCTGGGACTTTAACTCTGGAAACACCATATATTTT. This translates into CASSWDFNSGNTIYF.

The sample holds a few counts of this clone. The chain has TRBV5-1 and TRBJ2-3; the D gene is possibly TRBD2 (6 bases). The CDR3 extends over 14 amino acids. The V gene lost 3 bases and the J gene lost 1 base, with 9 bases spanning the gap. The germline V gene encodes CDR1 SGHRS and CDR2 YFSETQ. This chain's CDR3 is CASSSPGGTDTQYF. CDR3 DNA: TGCGCCAGCAGCTCCCCGGGGGGCACAGATACGCAGTATTTT.

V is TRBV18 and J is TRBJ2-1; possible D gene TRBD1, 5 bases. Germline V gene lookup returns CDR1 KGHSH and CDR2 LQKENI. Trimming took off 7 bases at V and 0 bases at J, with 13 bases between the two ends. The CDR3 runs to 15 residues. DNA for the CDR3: TGTGCCAGCTACTTACAGGATAGCTCCTACAATGAGCAGTTCTTC. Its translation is CASYLQDSSYNEQFF.

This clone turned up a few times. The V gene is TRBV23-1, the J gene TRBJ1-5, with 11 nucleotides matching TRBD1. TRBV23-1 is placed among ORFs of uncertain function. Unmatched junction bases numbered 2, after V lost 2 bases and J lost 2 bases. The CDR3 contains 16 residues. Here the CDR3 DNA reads TGCGCCAGCAGTCAAGGACAGGGGGCAGGCAATCAGCCCCAGCATTTT. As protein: CASSQGQGAGNQPQHF.

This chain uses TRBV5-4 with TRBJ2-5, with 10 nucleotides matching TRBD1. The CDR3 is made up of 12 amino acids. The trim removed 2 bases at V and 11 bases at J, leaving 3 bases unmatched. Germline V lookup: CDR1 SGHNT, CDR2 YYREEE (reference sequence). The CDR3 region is CASSLGTGEQYF. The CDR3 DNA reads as TGTGCCAGCAGCTTAGGGACAGGGGAGCAGTACTTC.

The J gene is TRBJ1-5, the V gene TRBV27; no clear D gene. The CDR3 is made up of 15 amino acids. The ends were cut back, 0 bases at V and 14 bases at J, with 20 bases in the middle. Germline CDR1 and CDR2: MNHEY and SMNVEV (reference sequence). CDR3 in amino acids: CASSLSAGGGRVEHF. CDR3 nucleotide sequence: TGTGCCAGCAGTTTATCGGCGGGAGGAGGGAGGGTAGAGCATTTT.

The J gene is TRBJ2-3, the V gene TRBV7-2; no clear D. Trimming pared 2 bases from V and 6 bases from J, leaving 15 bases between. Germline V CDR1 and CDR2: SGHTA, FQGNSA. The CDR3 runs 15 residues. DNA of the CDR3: TGTGCCAGCAGCTTATCTGCGTCTGTCTCCGATACGCAGTATTTT. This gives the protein CASSLSASVSDTQYF.

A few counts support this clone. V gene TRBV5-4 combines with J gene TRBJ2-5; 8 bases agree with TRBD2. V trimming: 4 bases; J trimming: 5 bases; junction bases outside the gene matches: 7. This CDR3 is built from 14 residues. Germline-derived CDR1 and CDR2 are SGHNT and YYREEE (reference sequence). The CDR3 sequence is CASSQIAGYETQYF. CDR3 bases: TGTGCCAGCAGCCAAATAGCGGGGTACGAGACCCAGTACTTC.

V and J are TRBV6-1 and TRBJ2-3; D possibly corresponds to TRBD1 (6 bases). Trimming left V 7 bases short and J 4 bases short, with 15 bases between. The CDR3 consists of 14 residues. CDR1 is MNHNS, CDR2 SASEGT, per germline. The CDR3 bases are TGTGCCAGCATGACGGGACATAGCTCAGATACGCAGTATTTT. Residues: CASMTGHSSDTQYF.

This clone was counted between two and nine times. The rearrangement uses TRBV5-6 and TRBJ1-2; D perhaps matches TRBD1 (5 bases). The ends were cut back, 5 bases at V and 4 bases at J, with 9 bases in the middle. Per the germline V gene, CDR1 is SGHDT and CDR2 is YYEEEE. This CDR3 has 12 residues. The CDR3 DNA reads TGTGCCAGCAGGGGGGGTAGCTATGGCTACACCTTC. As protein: CASRGGSYGYTF. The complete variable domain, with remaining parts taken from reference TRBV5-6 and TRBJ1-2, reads DAGVTQSPTHLIKTRGQQVTLRCSPKSGHDTVSWYQQALGQGPQFIFQYYEEEERQRGNFPDRFSGHQFPNYSSELNVNALLLGDSALYLCASRGGSYGYTFGSGTRLTVV.

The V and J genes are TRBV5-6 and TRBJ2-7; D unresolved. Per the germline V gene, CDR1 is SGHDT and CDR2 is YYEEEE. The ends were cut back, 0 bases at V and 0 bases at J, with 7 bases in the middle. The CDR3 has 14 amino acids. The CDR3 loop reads CASSLAHGSYEQYF. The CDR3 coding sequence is TGTGCCAGCAGCTTGGCCCACGGCTCCTACGAGCAGTACTTC.

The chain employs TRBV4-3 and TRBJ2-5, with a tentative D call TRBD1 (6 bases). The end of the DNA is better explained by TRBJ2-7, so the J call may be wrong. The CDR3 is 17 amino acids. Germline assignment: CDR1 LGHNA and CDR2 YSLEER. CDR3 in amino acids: CASSQEQVWQGSDEQYF. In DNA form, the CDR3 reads TGCGCCAGCAGCCAAGAGCAGGTTTGGCAGGGGAGCGACGAGCAGTACTTC.